The subject of this entry is one TCR beta chain. In the original workflow: Using reference gene primer amplification, nucleated cell counts were estimated. Clones were sequenced by immunoSEQ multiplex PCR, and TCRdb holds only the in-frame ones, with some missing. That table furnishes V, J and clone size, whereas the DNA furnished D and trimming. The sample yields 340,000 or so clones, about nine tenths seen once. This sample was included in a study of blood T cell repertoires in COVID-19. Study information: Samples representing acute and convalescent COVID-19 were sourced from the United States, Italy and Spain. T cells, B-cell-depleted T cells, or PBMCs provided the cDNA or gDNA that served as material.

The CDR3 length is 12 residues. Germline V gene data show CDR1 as SNHLY and CDR2 as FYNNEI. With 1 base clipped from V and 11 bases from J, the junction kept 3 bases outside the gene matches. This TCR derives from a man between 45 and 60 years old with active or convalescent COVID-19. The sequenced material came from peripheral blood. V is TRBV2 and J is TRBJ2-3; 7 nucleotides line up with TRBD1. Here the CDR3 DNA reads TGTGCCAGCAGTGAAGTTACAGGGGTGCAGTATTTT. Amino acid sequence: CASSEVTGVQYF.